The T cell receptor (beta chain) under discussion was sequenced for a study of cytomegalovirus exposure and HLA in healthy donors (dated 2017 in TCRdb). Regarding the study in general: An earlier analysis of around 600 of the donors reported about 250 Gb of sequence data and about 100 million unique TCR beta sequences from roughly 200 million T cells. Every discovery cohort repertoire had been produced on one sequencing platform. Rather than using new phenotypic data, the later analysis identified candidate immune exposures from TCR beta sequences and from how often those sequences occurred across donors. Several DR-DQ haplotypes were handled as single units for association and clustering because linkage in the cohort was strong. A later genetic analysis used genome-wide SNP genotypes for about 60% of the roughly 700 donors, treating that subset as a discovery cohort. Besides the first cohort of 666 subjects, a separate validation cohort made up of about 120 different subjects was used. The T cell repertoires of 550 to 850 subjects were profiled by immunosequencing and related to cytomegalovirus serostatus. A later analysis re-analyzed previously published TCR beta repertoires from hundreds of donors and added high-resolution HLA genotyping to study TCR occurrence patterns. The number of donors typed differed by locus, with roughly 629-640 for A, B, C, DRB1 and DQB1, 522 for DQA1, nearly 610 for DPA1, and around 430 for DPB1. The aim of the study was to test whether cataloging public T cell receptors could identify signatures of past pathogen exposure. Both class I and class II loci were covered by HLA typing, at four-digit resolution. An earlier analysis of approximately 630 of the donors applied high-throughput TCR beta sequencing to assess whether each TCR beta V gene segment acted as functional or pseudogenic. Among some 400 genotyped donors of the cohort, an average of roughly 240,000 unique TCR beta nucleotide sequences were sequenced per donor, roughly a sixth of them non-productive. Among the roughly 400 genotyped donors, around 79% belonged to the genetic ancestry cluster associated with self-reported Caucasian donors. Donor age, sex, ethnicity and CMV serostatus were compiled alongside the repertoire data. To predict cytomegalovirus infection status, the study brought together high-throughput TCR immunosequencing, statistical association of individual TCRs with disease status, and machine learning. An early release covering 500 to 750 HLA-typed donors comprised about 290 gigabases of sequencing data and about 90 million unique TCR sequences. Broad study findings and their caveats: A group of highly shared sequence variants was considered likely to be a technical artifact of the sequencing pipeline. The earlier analysis of approximately 560 of the donors excluded around 17 rarely observed V segments, including chromosome 9 orphons, because counts were too low. In a later analysis, some 18,000 TCR beta sequences were associated with specific HLA alleles at a false discovery rate of 0.05. The cohort was sequenced for TCR beta chains only, and without alpha or paired-chain data the features that could be detected were limited. A few of the identified cytomegalovirus-associated TCR beta chains were confirmed in vitro to be specific for cytomegalovirus antigens. According to a later analysis, parvovirus B19, influenza, CMV and Epstein-Barr virus appeared linked to several top co-occurrence clusters. Some IMGT-functional V segments, including TRBV6-2 and TRBV6-3, could not be distinguished by the 87-base-pair reads and were therefore excluded. Broadly in line with IMGT annotations, most TCR beta V segments showed up in productive rearrangements about 90% or about 30% of the time in an earlier analysis of several hundred of the donors. The authors suggested that the approach could potentially be generalized to other disease states and immunological phenotypes. A later genetic analysis reported fewer N-insertions in productive TCRs among donors in an Asian-associated ancestry cluster than the approximately 700-donor mean. A later genetic analysis associated a missense DCLRE1C variant with V-gene and J-gene trimming of TCR beta chains, and an independent cohort replicated the association. CMV serostatus was the only immune exposure information available for the cohort. A further reported finding was that TCR beta sequences accurately predicted the HLA-A and HLA-B alleles for most subjects in the first cohort. A later analysis found that TCR association rates varied across HLA loci, with DRB1 alleles showing the most associated TCRs and HLA-C alleles the fewest. Sequencing depth was assumed to be roughly uniform across donors in the presence/absence analyses, though that assumption may not hold. Linkage disequilibrium might explain the correlated functional status among segregating V segments, but an unknown experimental factor could not be ruled out. Because HLA typing was missing for some donors at each locus, association tests included only the typed subset. When HLA alleles, especially DR and DQ, strongly co-occurred, TCR associations were difficult to assign to individual alleles. Compared with equally common non-associated chains, HLA-associated TCR beta chains in a later analysis were more clonally expanded and had lower generation probabilities. The classifier was reported to diagnose cytomegalovirus status with high specificity and sensitivity in both the original cohort and the validation cohort. The study listed around 160 TCR beta chains as associated with cytomegalovirus. A later analysis found that most CMV-associated TCR beta chains appeared HLA-restricted, with HLA associations seemingly driven largely by CMV exposure. Most TCR sequences were observed very rarely across donors, whereas some public TCRs were present in many individuals.

To prepare the library, the immunoSEQ multiplex PCR assay was applied. The multiplex PCR relied on a mix of 60 forward primers for TCR Vbeta segments and 13 reverse primers for TCR Jbeta segments. The CDR3 region of rearranged TCR beta genes was amplified from genomic DNA with a multiplex PCR assay. On the Illumina HiSeq System, the amplified TCR beta libraries were sequenced as 87-base-pair reads. Per the source publication's procedure: In a later analysis, tens of millions of unique TCR beta chains were counted across the roughly 670 repertoires, and approximately 9.9 million of these chains were shared by at least two donors. Raw reads were error-corrected and collapsed into unique sequences by a nearest-neighbor algorithm in which closely related sequences were merged to remove PCR and sequencing errors. To assign V, D and J gene segments, CDR3 sequences were aligned to IMGT reference sequences. For a sequence to be retained, at least a six-nucleotide match to both a V gene segment and a J gene segment was required. Rearrangements were classified as productive when the CDR3 lacked stop codons and remained in frame with V and J, and all other rearrangements were classified as non-productive. Following IMGT convention, CDR3 was defined as the stretch from the second conserved V-encoded cysteine to the conserved J-encoded phenylalanine. The earlier analysis of about 570 of the donors excluded any sequence lacking an unambiguous match to a single V gene segment. In an earlier analysis of some 590 of the donors, a V segment was called functional when productive rearrangements were above 56.7%, and segregating when the standard deviation between donors exceeded 5%. A statistical classification framework was built to diagnose cytomegalovirus status from the catalog of TCR beta chain sequences. A later analysis assigned V and J genes by comparing TCR nucleotide sequences with IMGT/GENE-DB human TR gene sequences. The TCRdist pipeline was used in a later analysis to assign CDR3 sequences and most-parsimonious VDJ recombination scenarios. In a later analysis, each TCR beta chain was defined by its CDR3 amino acid sequence together with its V-gene family, and reads lacking a unique V-gene family were excluded. A later analysis removed 592 highly shared, low-generation-probability nucleotide sequences to deal with suspected cross-contamination and a sequencing artifact. For each public chain, a later analysis derived a clonal expansion index from normalized ranks of inferred template counts within each repertoire. A later analysis computed generation probabilities with a VDJ recombination model fitted to out-of-frame rearrangements, and checked the results against IGoR. In a later analysis, hypergeometric tests were used to score TCR-TCR, TCR-HLA and TCR-CMV co-occurrence, with a repertoire-size bias correction applied to TCR pairs. A later analysis estimated false discovery rates by permuting HLA or CMV assignments 20 times. In a later analysis, co-occurring TCRs were grouped using DBSCAN, and TCRdist sequence similarity was added for clustering within HLA-allele-positive subsets. Repertoires with fewer than 30,000 or more than 120,000 public chains, plus five repertoires with anomalous nucleotide sharing, were excluded from co-occurrence clustering. TCRdb's version of the immuneACCESS table is confined to in-frame rearrangements and falls short of the full clone set. An unresolved V gene accounts for under half of the shortfall where checked; the remainder is of unknown origin. That table is the source of V, J and clone size, and D and trimming were worked out from the DNA. This sample lists around 130,000 clones; roughly 8.6% were detected once. The ten largest clones capture 6% of the sample.

This clone appeared a few times. The antigen it recognizes is unknown. Base qualities are not provided; no much larger clone lies one nucleotide away. V was cut back by 6 bases and J by 8 bases, leaving a gap of 15 bases between them. Sequences SGHDT (CDR1) and YYEEEE (CDR2) are obtained from the germline V gene. From the cysteine through the phenylalanine, the CDR3 covers 14 amino acids. Only CDR3 DNA is held: 42 bases, read in frame from base 1. The cohort consisted of 600 to 750 healthy bone marrow donors. At the time of sampling, all cohort members were nominally healthy, though unrecorded immune exposures were likely present. The donor was CMV seropositive and belonged to the group of about 290 seropositive cohort members. Each donor provided a peripheral blood sample, and peripheral blood mononuclear cells were used for TCR beta sequencing. The Qiagen DNeasy Blood Extraction Kit was used to extract genomic DNA from the blood cell samples.

The sequence derives from a woman aged 40 to 50 in good health and CMV-seropositive. The material sequenced was PBMCs. The chain is assembled from TRBV5-6 and TRBJ1-6; no D gene is confidently identified. CDR3 loop: CASTLIRGDSPLHF. The nucleotides read TGTGCCAGCACCCTCATTCGGGGTGATTCACCCCTCCACTTT.